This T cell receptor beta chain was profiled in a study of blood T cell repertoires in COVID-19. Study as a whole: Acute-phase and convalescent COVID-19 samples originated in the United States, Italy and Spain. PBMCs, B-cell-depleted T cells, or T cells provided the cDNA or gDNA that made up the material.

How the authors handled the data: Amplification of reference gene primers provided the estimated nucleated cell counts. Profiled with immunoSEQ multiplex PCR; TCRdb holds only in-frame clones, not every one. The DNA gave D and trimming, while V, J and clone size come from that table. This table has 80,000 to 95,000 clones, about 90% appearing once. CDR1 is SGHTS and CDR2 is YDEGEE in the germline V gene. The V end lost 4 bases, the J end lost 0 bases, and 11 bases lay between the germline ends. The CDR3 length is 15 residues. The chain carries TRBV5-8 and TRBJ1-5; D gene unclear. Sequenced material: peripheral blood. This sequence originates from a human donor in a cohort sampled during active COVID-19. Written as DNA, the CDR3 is TGTGCCAGCAGCCAGACACCTAATAGCAATCAGCCCCAGCATTTT. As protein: CASSQTPNSNQPQHF.